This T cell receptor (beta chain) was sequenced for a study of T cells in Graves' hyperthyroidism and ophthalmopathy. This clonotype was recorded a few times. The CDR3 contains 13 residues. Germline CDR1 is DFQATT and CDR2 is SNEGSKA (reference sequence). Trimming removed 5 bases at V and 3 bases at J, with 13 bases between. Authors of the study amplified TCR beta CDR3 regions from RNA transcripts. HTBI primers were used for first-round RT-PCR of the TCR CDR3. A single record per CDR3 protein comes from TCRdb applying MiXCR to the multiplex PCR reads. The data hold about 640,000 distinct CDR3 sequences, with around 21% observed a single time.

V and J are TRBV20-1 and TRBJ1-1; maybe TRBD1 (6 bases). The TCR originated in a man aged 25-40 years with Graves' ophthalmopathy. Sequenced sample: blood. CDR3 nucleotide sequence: TGCAGTGCTGATCGGACAGCCGACACTGAAGCTTTCTTT. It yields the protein CSADRTADTEAFF.